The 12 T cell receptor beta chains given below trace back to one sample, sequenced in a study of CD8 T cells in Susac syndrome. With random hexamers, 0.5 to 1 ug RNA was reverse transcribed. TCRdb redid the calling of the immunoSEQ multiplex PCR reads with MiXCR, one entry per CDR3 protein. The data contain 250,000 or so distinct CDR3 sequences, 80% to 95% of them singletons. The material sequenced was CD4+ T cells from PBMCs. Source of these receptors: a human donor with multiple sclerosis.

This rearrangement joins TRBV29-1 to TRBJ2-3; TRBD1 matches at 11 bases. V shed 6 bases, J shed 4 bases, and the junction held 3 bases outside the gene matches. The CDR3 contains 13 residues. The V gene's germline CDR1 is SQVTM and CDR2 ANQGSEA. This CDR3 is CSVGQGASDTQYF. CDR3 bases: TGCAGCGTCGGACAGGGGGCATCAGATACGCAGTATTTT.

Written as DNA, the CDR3 is TGTGCCAGCAGCGTAGCGGGGGCTATTCAACATGAGCAGTTCTTC. This translates into CASSVAGAIQHEQFF. The genes are TRBV7-3 and TRBJ2-1; 9 bases map to TRBD2. V lost 5 bases to trimming and J lost 8 bases; unmatched junction nucleotides: 10. CDR1 is SGHTA, CDR2 FQGTGA, per germline. The CDR3 length is 15 residues.

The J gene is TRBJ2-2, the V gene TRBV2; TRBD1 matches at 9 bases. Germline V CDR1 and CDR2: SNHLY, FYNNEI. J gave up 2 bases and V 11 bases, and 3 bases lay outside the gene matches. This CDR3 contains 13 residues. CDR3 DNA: TGTGCCGGGACAGGGACCAACACCGGGGAGCTGTTTTTT. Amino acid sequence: CAGTGTNTGELFF. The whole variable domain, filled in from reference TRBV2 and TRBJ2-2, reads EPEVTQTPSHQVTQMGQEVILRCVPISNHLYFYWYRQILGQKVEFLVSFYNNEISEKSEIFDDQFSVERPDGSNFTLKIRSTKLEDSAMYFCAGTGTNTGELFFGEGSRLTVL.

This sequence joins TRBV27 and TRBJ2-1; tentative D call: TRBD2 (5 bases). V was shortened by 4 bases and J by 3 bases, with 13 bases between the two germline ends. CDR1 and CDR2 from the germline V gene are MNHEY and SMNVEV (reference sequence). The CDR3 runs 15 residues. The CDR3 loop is CASSYLRASYNEQFF. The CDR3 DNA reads TGTGCCAGCAGTTATTTGAGGGCAAGCTACAATGAGCAGTTCTTC.

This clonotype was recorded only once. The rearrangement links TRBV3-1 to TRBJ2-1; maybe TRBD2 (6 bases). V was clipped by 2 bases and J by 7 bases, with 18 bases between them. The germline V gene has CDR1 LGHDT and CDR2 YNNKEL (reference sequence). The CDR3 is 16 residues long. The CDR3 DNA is TGTGCCAGCAGCCAACCCCGGGACTGGAAGATGAATGAGCAGTTCTTC. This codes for CASSQPRDWKMNEQFF.

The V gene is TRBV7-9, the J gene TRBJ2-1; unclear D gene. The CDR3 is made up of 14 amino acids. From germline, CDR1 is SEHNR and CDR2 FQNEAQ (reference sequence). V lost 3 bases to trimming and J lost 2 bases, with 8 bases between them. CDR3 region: CASSFPGAYNEQFF. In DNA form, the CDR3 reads TGTGCCAGCAGCTTCCCTGGGGCCTACAATGAGCAGTTCTTC.

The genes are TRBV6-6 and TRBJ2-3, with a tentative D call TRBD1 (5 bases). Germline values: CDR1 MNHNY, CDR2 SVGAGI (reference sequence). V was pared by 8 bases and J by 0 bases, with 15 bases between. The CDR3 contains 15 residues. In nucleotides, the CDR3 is TGTGCCAGCTGGGGCATCGGTCTTAGCACAGATACGCAGTATTTT. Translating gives CASWGIGLSTDTQYF.

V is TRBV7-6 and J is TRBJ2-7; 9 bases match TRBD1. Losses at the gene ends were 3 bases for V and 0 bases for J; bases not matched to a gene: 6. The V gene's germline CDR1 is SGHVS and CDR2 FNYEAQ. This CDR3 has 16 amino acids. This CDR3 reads CASSFAPGQGSYEQYF. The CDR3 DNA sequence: TGTGCCAGCAGCTTCGCTCCGGGACAGGGCTCCTACGAGCAGTACTTC.

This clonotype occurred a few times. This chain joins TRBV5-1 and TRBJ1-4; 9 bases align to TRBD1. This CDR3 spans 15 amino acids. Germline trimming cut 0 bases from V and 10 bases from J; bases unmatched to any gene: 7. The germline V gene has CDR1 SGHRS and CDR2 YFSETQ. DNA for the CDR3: TGCGCCAGCAGCTTGGGGGACAGGGAAGTCGGAAAACTGTTTTTT. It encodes CASSLGDREVGKLFF.

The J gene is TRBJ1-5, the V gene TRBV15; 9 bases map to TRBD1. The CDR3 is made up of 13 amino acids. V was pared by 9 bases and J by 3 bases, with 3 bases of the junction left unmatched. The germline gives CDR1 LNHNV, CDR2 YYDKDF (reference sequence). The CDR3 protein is CATQQGANQPQHF. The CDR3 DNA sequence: TGTGCCACTCAACAGGGGGCCAATCAGCCCCAGCATTTT.

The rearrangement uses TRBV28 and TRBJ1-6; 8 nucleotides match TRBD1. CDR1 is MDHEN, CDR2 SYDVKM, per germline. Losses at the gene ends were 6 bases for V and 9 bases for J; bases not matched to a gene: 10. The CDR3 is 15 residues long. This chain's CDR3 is CASRRRTGYFSPLHF. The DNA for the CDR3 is TGTGCCAGCAGGAGAAGGACAGGGTATTTTTCACCCCTCCACTTT.

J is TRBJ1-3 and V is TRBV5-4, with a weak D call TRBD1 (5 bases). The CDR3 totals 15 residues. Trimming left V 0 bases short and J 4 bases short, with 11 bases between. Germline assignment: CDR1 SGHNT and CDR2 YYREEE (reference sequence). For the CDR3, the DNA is TGTGCCAGCAGCTTGGTGGGGGGTGCAGGAAACACCATATATTTT. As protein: CASSLVGGAGNTIYF.